The sequence of this TCR beta chain was determined in a study of blood T cells in healthy people across ages. The donors, all healthy, were Caucasians living in Russia, aged about 6 to 90. Together with a sample-barcoded 5' primer, a J-beta primer mix was included in a second PCR lasting about 7 to 12 cycles. TCRdb recomputed calls from the 5' RACE reads with MiXCR, one row per CDR3 protein. This sample has about 1.8 million distinct CDR3 sequences, with about 49% found just once. Worth noting for this clonotype: Its target is unknown.

Study-wide findings and caveats: There was no known CMV status for donors, so expanded clonotype changes were possibly confounded.

CDR3 length: 15 amino acids. Looked up from germline, CDR1 is SGHKS and CDR2 is YYEKEE (reference sequence). This TCR was recovered from a woman aged 40 to 55 in good health. The chain carries TRBV5-5 and TRBJ2-7, with 12 bases aligning to TRBD1. The end of the DNA fits TRBJ2-5 better, so the J call may be wrong. The sequenced sample consisted of blood. CDR3 nucleotide sequence: TGTGCCAGCAGCCCGCCGGGACAGGGGGCGAAGACCCAGTACTTC. It encodes CASSPPGQGAKTQYF.